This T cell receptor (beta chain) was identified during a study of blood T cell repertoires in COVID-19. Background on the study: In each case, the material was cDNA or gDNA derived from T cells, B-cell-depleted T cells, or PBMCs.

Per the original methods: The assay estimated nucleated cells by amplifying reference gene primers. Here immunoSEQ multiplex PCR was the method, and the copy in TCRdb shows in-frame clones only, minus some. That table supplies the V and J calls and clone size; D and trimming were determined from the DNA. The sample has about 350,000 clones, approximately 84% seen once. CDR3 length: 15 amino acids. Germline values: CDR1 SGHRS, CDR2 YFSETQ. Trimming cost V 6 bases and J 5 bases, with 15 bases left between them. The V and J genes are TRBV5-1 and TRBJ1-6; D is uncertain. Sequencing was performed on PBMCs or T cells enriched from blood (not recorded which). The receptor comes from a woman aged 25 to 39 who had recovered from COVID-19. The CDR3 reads CASNTGASHNSPLHF. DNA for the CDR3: TGCGCCAGCAACACCGGAGCCTCTCATAATTCACCCCTCCACTTT.